The 7 T cell receptor beta chains below all came from one sample that was sequenced in a study of cytomegalovirus exposure and HLA in healthy donors (dated by TCRdb to 2016 to 2017). Library preparation employed the immunoSEQ multiplex PCR assay. For the multiplex PCR, a mixture combining 60 forward primers for TCR Vbeta segments and 13 reverse primers for TCR Jbeta segments was used. TCRdb obtained this table from immuneACCESS and retained in-frame rearrangements with V and J assigned. These tables miss some clones; where compared with another copy, unresolved V genes account for less than half of the shortfall, and the remainder is unexplained. The table for this sample lists around 150,000 clones; 72% of them were counted only once. The ten largest clones capture approximately 2% of the sample. The sample consisted of PBMCs. All receptors come from a man between 40 and 49 years old in good health and CMV-seronegative.

The sample holds a few counts of this clone. The V call is TRBV28, the J call TRBJ1-2; D remains unclear. The CDR3 consists of 13 residues. Deletions cut 6 bases from V and 7 bases from J, with 15 bases between. Germline lookup yields CDR1 MDHEN and CDR2 SYDVKM. CDR3 sequence: CASRTPSRTGYTF. The CDR3 nucleotides read TGTGCCAGCAGAACGCCGAGCCGAACTGGCTACACCTTC.

This chain joins TRBV13 and TRBJ1-1; tentatively, D is TRBD1 (6 bases). The ends were cut back, 2 bases at V and 3 bases at J, with 16 bases in the middle. CDR1 and CDR2 (germline): PRHDT, FYEKMQ (reference sequence). The CDR3 contains 16 residues. CDR3 in amino acids: CASSLRYLGADTEAFF. The CDR3 DNA is TGTGCCAGCAGCTTAAGGTACCTGGGGGCTGACACTGAAGCTTTCTTT.

V gene TRBV9 combines with J gene TRBJ2-2; 7 bases are a match to TRBD1. After removal of 3 bases from V and 1 base from J, the junction contained 6 bases not matched to a gene. CDR1 is SGDLS, CDR2 YYNGEE, per germline. The CDR3 contains 16 residues. DNA for the CDR3: TGTGCCAGCAGCGGGCTGACAGGGATGAACACCGGGGAGCTGTTTTTT. This sequence encodes CASSGLTGMNTGELFF.

V usage is TRBV2 and J usage is TRBJ2-5; TRBD2 is a possible D gene (5 bases). Germline values: CDR1 SNHLY, CDR2 FYNNEI. V lost 6 bases to trimming and J lost 7 bases, with 21 bases between them. The CDR3 covers 15 residues. The CDR3 reads CASRGVITLDATQYF. The CDR3 DNA follows: TGTGCCAGCAGGGGAGTCATAACCCTCGACGCGACCCAGTACTTC.

The chain is built from TRBV2 and TRBJ2-1; 9 nucleotides align to TRBD1. Losses at the gene ends were 6 bases for V and 8 bases for J; bases not matched to a gene: 8. There are 14 residues in the CDR3. The V gene's germline CDR1 is SNHLY and CDR2 FYNNEI. The CDR3 DNA follows: TGTGCCAGCAGGGACCGGGACAGGGTGGATGAGCAGTTCTTC. As protein: CASRDRDRVDEQFF.

This clone was picked up a small number of times. This rearrangement joins TRBV7-9 to TRBJ1-5, with unresolved D. Trimming left V 0 bases short and J 5 bases short, with 5 bases between. Germline values: CDR1 SEHNR, CDR2 FQNEAQ (reference sequence). CDR3 length equals 13 residues. CDR3 loop: CASSLADYQPQHF. The CDR3 DNA is TGTGCCAGCAGCTTAGCGGACTATCAGCCCCAGCATTTT.

The chain employs TRBV19 and TRBJ1-5; 8 bases fit TRBD1. Looked up from germline, CDR1 is LNHDA and CDR2 is SQIVND (reference sequence). This CDR3 region has 15 residues. V shed 4 bases and J 4 bases; nucleotides not matched to a gene: 6. CDR3 DNA sequence: TGTGCCAGTAGTACCGACAGGGGTGTAAATCAGCCCCAGCATTTT. This encodes CASSTDRGVNQPQHF.